Listed below are T cell receptor beta chains from one sample, sequenced in a study of PD-1 blockade in mismatch repair-deficient tumors. Sequencing used immunoSEQ multiplex PCR; TCRdb keeps in-frame clones, though not all of them. The table records 11,000 to 15,000 clones, 80% to 90% of them present only once. This specimen was PBMCs, taken approximately 14 weeks after starting pembrolizumab. The receptors originated from an adult with mismatch repair-deficient cancer. The CDR3 runs from the conserved cysteine through the conserved F or W. The D gene is left open where the match is weak. Only some rows state a clone size, as once, few, many or a class for expanded clones.

clone_size	cdr3_length	v_call	d_call	j_call	cdr3_nt	cdr3_aa
-	14	TRBV30	TRBD1	TRBJ2-1	TGTGCCTGTTCCCGGGACAGGGCGTTCAATGAGCAGTTCTTC	CACSRDRAFNEQFF
-	14	TRBV10-3	TRBD1	TRBJ2-7	TGTGCCATCAGTGAGGGGACAGCCCCTTACGAGCAGTACTTC	CAISEGTAPYEQYF
-	17	TRBV5-4	-	TRBJ1-6	TGTGCCAGCAGCTTGTATCAGGGGTTCGAGGAGGATTCACCCCTCCACTTT	CASSLYQGFEEDSPLHF
-	15	TRBV18	TRBD2	TRBJ2-1	TGTGCCAGCTCACACGGACTAGCGGGAGAGAATGAGCAGTTCTTC	CASSHGLAGENEQFF
once	16	TRBV19	TRBD1	TRBJ1-5	TGTGCCAGTAGTTTCAGGGGGATATATAGCAATCAGCCCCAGCATTTT	CASSFRGIYSNQPQHF
-	15	TRBV19	-	TRBJ1-2	TGTGCCAGTAGTATTAAATCAAAGACTCCCTATGGCTACACCTTC	CASSIKSKTPYGYTF
-	14	TRBV7-6	-	TRBJ2-1	TGTGCCAGCAGCCCTTCCCCTTCCTACAATGAGCAGTTCTTC	CASSPSPSYNEQFF
-	15	TRBV9	-	TRBJ1-2	TGTGCCAGCAGCGTGGCCCGTCGACAAGACTATGGCTACACCTTC	CASSVARRQDYGYTF
few	16	TRBV7-9	-	TRBJ2-7	TGTGCCAGCAGCCCTACACCTGGGGGCTTCTCCCACGAGCAGTACTTC	CASSPTPGGFSHEQYF
-	14	TRBV9	TRBD1	TRBJ2-5	TGTGCCAGCAGCGTCGACAGGGGATTAGAGACCCAGTACTTC	CASSVDRGLETQYF